This T cell receptor beta chain derives from a study of CD8 T cells in ankylosing spondylitis. Library preparation for TCR beta used quantitative 5'-RACE with molecular barcodes. TCRdb analysed the 5' RACE reads with MiXCR anew, one entry per CDR3 protein. The sample comprises around 25,000 distinct CDR3 sequences, roughly 2.4% of which are singletons, and approximately 7.6% rests with the top ten. Overall study findings and caveats: There were earlier reports of some motif variants in reactive arthritis synovial fluid and blood. The clones that were linked to disease were reported to be significantly enriched in matched synovial fluid samples from ankylosing spondylitis patients. Roughly 8 highly homologous variants made up a TCR beta motif, and this motif appeared characteristic of ankylosing spondylitis blood.

At least ten counts were recorded for this clonotype. Its antigen is unknown. Trimming took 3 bases from V and 2 from J; bases not matched to a gene: 5. This CDR3 is built from 17 residues. Germline assignment: CDR1 SGDLS and CDR2 YYNGEE. The specimen was blood, either unsorted or a sorted T cell fraction (not recorded which). This TCR was sampled from a female donor with ankylosing spondylitis or in good health (not recorded which). The rearrangement uses TRBV9 and TRBJ2-3; 14 nucleotides match TRBD2. The CDR3 loop is CASSARTSGGSTDTQYF. The CDR3 bases are TGTGCCAGCAGCGCAAGGACTAGCGGGGGGTCCACAGATACGCAGTATTTT.